The 10 T cell receptor beta chains listed next were all sequenced from one sample in a study of post-analysis software for immune sequencing data. Unique molecular identifiers were carried by the TCR beta cDNA libraries. Each CDR3 protein is one row after TCRdb ran MiXCR on the PCR reads. The table has around 700,000 distinct CDR3 sequences, over 45% seen once. These TCRs' antigens remain unknown. Study findings and constraints: In patients, about five TRBV segments were more frequent than in controls, with TRBV5-6, TRBV5-1 and TRBV20-1 among them.

The specimen was blood. The receptors come from a girl under 10 years old with multiple sclerosis.

The genes are TRBV9 and TRBJ2-5, with a tentative D call TRBD2 (6 bases). The CDR3 length is 15 residues. Trimming cost V 0 bases and J 0 bases, with 9 bases left between them. Germline V gene data show CDR1 as SGDLS and CDR2 as YYNGEE. The CDR3 DNA is TGTGCCAGCAGCGTAGGGGTAGCGGACCAAGAGACCCAGTACTTC. It codes for CASSVGVADQETQYF.

This chain links TRBV5-5 with TRBJ2-7, with unresolved D. The germline CDR1 and CDR2 sequences are SGHKS and YYEKEE (reference sequence). With 4 bases removed from V and 4 bases from J, the gap between germline ends came to 15 bases. The CDR3 contains 14 residues. Here the CDR3 DNA reads TGTGCCAGCAGCCTAGGAACGGTGGGGTACGAGCAGTACTTC. Amino acids: CASSLGTVGYEQYF.

The rearrangement links TRBV4-1 to TRBJ2-3; a weak D match, TRBD2 (5 bases). Germline assignment: CDR1 MGHRA and CDR2 YSYEKL. Between the trimmed V and J ends, which lost 2 bases and 4 bases, there was a span of 22 bases. The CDR3 has 18 residues. The DNA for the CDR3 is TGCGCCAGCAGCCAAAATCCGTCGGAGGAAGGGCCCGCAGATACGCAGTATTTT. Encoded protein: CASSQNPSEEGPADTQYF.

The CDR3 spells CASSLGGRKSIGYTF. For the CDR3, the DNA is TGTGCCAGCAGCTTAGGGGGACGTAAGTCTATCGGCTACACCTTC. The chain employs TRBV7-2 and TRBJ1-2, with D possibly matching TRBD1 (5 bases). The V gene's germline CDR1 is SGHTA and CDR2 FQGNSA. CDR3 length: 15 residues. Between the trimmed V and J ends, which lost 1 base and 8 bases, there was a span of 17 bases.

This clonotype occurred once. A read error is likely, as this CDR3 ends without the conserved phenylalanine or tryptophan. This sequence joins TRBV13 and TRBJ1-1; no clear D. Germline V gives CDR1 PRHDT, CDR2 FYEKMQ (reference sequence). The CDR3 covers 14 residues. The ends were cut back, 0 bases at V and 1 base at J, with 6 bases in the middle. This chain's CDR3 is CASSLGVPNTEAFC. The CDR3 DNA reads as TGTGCCAGCAGCTTAGGGGTCCCGAACACTGAAGCTTTCTGT.

This clonotype turned up a few times. V usage is TRBV18 and J usage is TRBJ2-3; TRBD2 is a possible D gene (5 bases). The CDR3 runs 14 residues. The V end was cut by 3 bases, the J end by 2 bases, with 9 bases between. Germline CDR1 is KGHSH and CDR2 is LQKENI. The CDR3 protein is CASSPGDPTDTQYF. The CDR3 nucleotides read TGTGCCAGCTCACCCGGGGATCCCACAGATACGCAGTATTTT.

The V and J genes are TRBV12-3 or TRBV12-4 and TRBJ1-2; 7 bases fit TRBD1. Trimming cost V 5 bases and J 4 bases; bases outside gene matches: 10. CDR3 length equals 15 residues. The CDR3 nucleotides are TGTGCCAGCAGTGAAACGGGACGGACAGGCTATGGCTACACCTTC. Translated, it gives CASSETGRTGYGYTF.

V and J are TRBV29-1 and TRBJ2-7; no reliable D call. The length of the CDR3 is 17 residues. Germline values: CDR1 SQVTM, CDR2 ANQGSEA. The V and J ends lost 6 bases and 3 bases respectively, with 27 bases between them. CDR3 bases: TGCAGCGTACTTAAAATCCTTCCGACATCCGACCTCTACGAGCAGTACTTC. This codes for CSVLKILPTSDLYEQYF.

This clonotype was counted only a few times. The rearrangement joins TRBV29-1 to TRBJ2-7, with D uncertain. V lost 6 bases and J lost 0, with 15 bases in between. Germline V CDR1 and CDR2: SQVTM, ANQGSEA. The CDR3 is 14 residues long. The CDR3 DNA follows: TGCAGCGTGTCAGTCTCCCGTCTCTCCTACGAGCAGTACTTC. This encodes CSVSVSRLSYEQYF.

This chain uses TRBV5-1 with TRBJ2-1; possible D gene TRBD1, 6 bases. CDR1 is SGHRS, CDR2 YFSETQ, per germline. V shed 4 bases and J shed 6 bases, with 11 bases lying between them. The CDR3 runs 13 residues. DNA of the CDR3: TGCGCCAGCAGCACAGGGAGCGTCAATGAGCAGTTCTTC. The encoded protein is CASSTGSVNEQFF.